This TCR beta chain was observed in a study of OX40 agonist ivuxolimab in advanced cancers. About the study as a whole: Ivuxolimab was a fully human IgG2 agonistic monoclonal antibody targeting the costimulatory receptor OX40 (CD134). Intravenous ivuxolimab was administered to patients every 2 weeks at six dose levels: 0.01, 0.1, 0.3, 1.5, 3 and 10 mg/kg. Of the approximately 54 patients in dose escalation, about 20 had hepatocellular carcinoma, around 15 had melanoma, 9 had renal cell carcinoma and 9 had head and neck cancer. In the dose-escalation cohort, 82.7% of patients were male, and the mean age was approximately 60 years, with a range of 23 to 79. Patients were allowed to have had prior anti-PD-1, anti-PD-L1 or anti-CTLA-4 therapy, and approximately 40% of the dose-escalation patients had previously received checkpoint inhibitors. Three dose-escalation patients achieved partial responses, one with hepatocellular carcinoma and two with cutaneous melanoma. Peripheral TCRbeta sequencing was intended to test whether TCR sequence diversity was altered and clonal T-cell expansion was caused by ivuxolimab. The paper describes the monotherapy dose-escalation part (N of about 47 patients) of the phase I trial of ivuxolimab.

Worth noting for this clone: There is no known antigen for this receptor. Base qualities are missing; no much larger clone stands one base away.

Patients with autoimmune disease history or receiving systemic immunosuppression were excluded from the trial. Peripheral blood for TCR sequencing was collected from all dose cohorts at baseline, on cycle 4 day 1, and on cycle 7 day 1. The samples were taken from a phase I, first-in-human, multicenter, open-label dose-escalation trial of ivuxolimab. Adults with locally advanced or metastatic melanoma, renal cell carcinoma, hepatocellular carcinoma or head and neck squamous cell carcinoma were enrolled in the trial. Before TCR sequencing, CD4+ T cells and CD8+ T cells were sorted from peripheral blood as separate populations. Inclusive of the bounding cysteine and phenylalanine, the CDR3 is 16 residues long. Just the 48-base CDR3 DNA is kept, in frame starting at base 1. From the germline V gene (reference sequence), CDR1 is MNHEY and CDR2 is SMNVEV. V is reduced by 2 bases and J by 1 base, leaving a spacing of 14 bases between them.

Here is what the overall study found, with its caveats: Clonal expansion of both CD4+ and CD8+ blood T cells was observed from baseline to week 6 at doses 0.1 to 3.0 mg/kg. In the 0.1-3.0 mg/kg groups, partial responders were among the patients with the lowest normalized peripheral clonal expansion, particularly in CD8+ T cells. Antigen specificity was not determined for the clonally expanded peripheral T cells. After ivuxolimab, expanded clones were on average more numerous among CD8+ T cells than among CD4+ T cells. Low levels of normalized T-cell clonal expansion were also seen in some nonresponding patients.

Genomic DNA was isolated from the sorted cells so that the TCRbeta CDR3 region could be sequenced. TCRbeta CDR3 regions were sequenced using the immunoSEQ Assay. The table comes from immuneACCESS by way of TCRdb, which keeps in-frame sequences with V and J called. Part of the clones is missing from these tables; in studies checked, under half for an unresolved V gene and the rest for unknown reasons. For this sample there are approximately 74,000 clones; around four fifths appear just once. Under 2.5% of the sample belongs to the ten largest clones. The chain employs TRBV27 and TRBJ2-5; TRBD2 is perhaps the D gene, given 5 matching bases. The sequencing used CD4+ or CD8+ T cells sorted from blood, collected in a trial of the OX40 agonist ivuxolimab. This clonotype originated in an adult with an advanced solid tumor such as melanoma, head and neck, liver or kidney cancer. The nucleotide sequence is TGTGCCAGCAGTTTAGGTTCCGGGCTAGCCCAAGAGACCCAGTACTTC. It is translated as CASSLGSGLAQETQYF.